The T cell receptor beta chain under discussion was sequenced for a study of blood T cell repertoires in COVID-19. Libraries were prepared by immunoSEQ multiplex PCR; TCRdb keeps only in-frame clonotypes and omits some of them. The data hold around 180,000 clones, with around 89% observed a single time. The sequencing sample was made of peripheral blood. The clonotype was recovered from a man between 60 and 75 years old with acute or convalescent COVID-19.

CDR3 amino acids: CASTPPGLAGAGELFF. In nucleotides, the CDR3 is TGTGCCAGCACCCCACCGGGACTAGCGGGAGCGGGGGAGCTGTTTTTT. The chain recombines TRBV3-1 (or the pseudogene TRBV3-2) with TRBJ2-2; TRBD2 matches 14 bases. CDR3 length: 16 residues. The germline CDR1 and CDR2 sequences are LGHDT and YNNKEL (reference sequence). After removal of 7 bases from V and 8 bases from J, the junction contained 9 bases not matched to a gene.